This T cell receptor beta chain is drawn from a study of T cell responses to AZD1222 COVID-19 vaccine. Turning to the study itself: Analyses pooled second doses at about 4 or about 12 weeks. Study results and limitations: Nearly half of spike-specific TCRs reportedly target variant regions that are unmutated in the B.1.351 and B.1.1.7 variants. Researchers took repertoire samples only after the peak T cell response had come.

TCRdb keeps only in-frame clones here, not all; method: immunoSEQ multiplex PCR. The sample shows more than 100,000 clones, roughly 88% of them seen only once. Turning to this clone: What it recognizes is unknown.

The sample here was peripheral blood, taken on day 0 of AZD1222 vaccination. This receptor was obtained from an adult in good health.

Here the CDR3 DNA reads TGTGCCAGCAGTGAGGAGGGGTGGAAGGGGCAGCCCCAGCATTTT. Its protein product is CASSEEGWKGQPQHF. The chain recombines TRBV25-1 with TRBJ1-5; possible D gene TRBD1, 5 bases. V lost 3 bases to trimming and J lost 7 bases, with 16 bases between them. The CDR3 contains 15 residues. The V gene's germline CDR1 is MGHDK and CDR2 SYGVNS.